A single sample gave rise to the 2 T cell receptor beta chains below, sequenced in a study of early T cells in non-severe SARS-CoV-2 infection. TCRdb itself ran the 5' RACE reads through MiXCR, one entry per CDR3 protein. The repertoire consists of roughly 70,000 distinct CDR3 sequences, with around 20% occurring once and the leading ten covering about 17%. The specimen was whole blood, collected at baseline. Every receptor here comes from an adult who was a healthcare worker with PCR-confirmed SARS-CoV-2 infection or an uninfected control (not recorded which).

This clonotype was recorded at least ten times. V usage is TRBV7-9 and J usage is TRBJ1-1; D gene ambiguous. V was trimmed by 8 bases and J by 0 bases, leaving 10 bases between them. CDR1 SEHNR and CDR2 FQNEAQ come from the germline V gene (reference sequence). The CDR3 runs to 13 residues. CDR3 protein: CASGSNLNTEAFF. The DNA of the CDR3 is TGTGCCAGCGGGTCGAATTTGAACACTGAAGCTTTCTTT.

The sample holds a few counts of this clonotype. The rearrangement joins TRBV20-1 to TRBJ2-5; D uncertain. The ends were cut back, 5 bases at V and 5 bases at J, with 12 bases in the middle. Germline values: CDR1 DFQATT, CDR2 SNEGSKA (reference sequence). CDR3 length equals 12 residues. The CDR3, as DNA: TGCAGTGCTTACAACCGCCCCGAGACCCAGTACTTC. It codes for CSAYNRPETQYF.